This T cell receptor (beta chain) was sequenced for a study of shared T cell receptors in the human thymus. Germline V gene lookup returns CDR1 MDHEN and CDR2 SYDVKM. V was pared by 7 bases and J by 2 bases, with 6 bases between. There are 12 residues in the CDR3. Clones were read by immunoSEQ multiplex PCR, and TCRdb kept only the in-frame ones, dropping some. This sample yields roughly 660,000 clones, of which roughly 88% are seen a single time; about 0.01% belongs to the top ten. These data were likewise used in another study, on human thymus T cells. That report adds: Donation came from healthy Finnish infants having corrective surgery for congenital heart defects. From resections taken during corrective heart surgery, the thymus tissue was obtained. Repertoires sampled from thymus and blood appeared biased in V and J gene usage. The related literature has documented a marked overlap of thymic repertoires among unrelated individuals.

The sample comprised thymocytes. The chain couples TRBV28 to TRBJ1-5; D remains ambiguous. This clonotype originated in a boy in the first two years of life with a congenital heart defect. CDR3 loop: CASTRRNQPQHF. The CDR3 coding sequence is TGTGCCAGCACCCGTCGCAATCAGCCCCAGCATTTT. Full variable domain (missing parts from reference TRBV28 and TRBJ1-5): DVKVTQSSRYLVKRTGEKVFLECVQDMDHENMFWYRQDPGLGLRLIYFSYDVKMKEKGDIPEGYSVSREKKERFSLILESASTNQTSMYLCASTRRNQPQHFGDGTRLSIL.